The 5 T cell receptor beta chains below come from one sample, sequenced in a study of molecular identifiers for immune sequencing clone quantification. TCRdb analysed the PCR reads with MiXCR anew, one entry per CDR3 protein. This sample has 600,000 to 650,000 distinct CDR3 sequences, with about 20% found just once. The sequencing input was naive CD8+ T cells from blood, with Jurkat cell RNA spiked in. Subset denoted: FACS-sorted CD8+CD4-CCR7+CD45RA+ naive T cells. Receptors were obtained from a human donor in good health. Some libraries in this study had Jurkat cell RNA spiked in.

This clonotype was counted ten times or more. The chain combines TRBV5-1 with TRBJ2-5, with D unresolved. This CDR3 region has 14 residues. The germline V gene encodes CDR1 SGHRS and CDR2 YFSETQ. Trimming removed 5 bases from V and 3 bases from J, with 14 bases in between. The CDR3 DNA reads TGCGCCAGCAGACCTGAGGACGTTAAAGAGACCCAGTACTTC. Translating gives CASRPEDVKETQYF.

This clonotype was detected a few times. The rearrangement uses TRBV13 and TRBJ2-7, with a possible D match to TRBD1 (6 bases). The CDR3 sequence is 13 residues long. Germline V CDR1 and CDR2: PRHDT, FYEKMQ (reference sequence). The germline V and J ends were trimmed by 7 bases and 1 base, with 11 bases remaining between them. This CDR3 reads CASNQGLSYEQYF. CDR3 coding DNA: TGTGCCAGCAACCAGGGGCTTTCCTACGAGCAGTACTTC. The full variable domain, its missing parts supplied by reference TRBV13 and TRBJ2-7, is AAGVIQSPRHLIKEKRETATLKCYPIPRHDTVYWYQQGPGQDPQFLISFYEKMQSDKGSIPDRFSAQQFSDYHSELNMSSLELGDSALYFCASNQGLSYEQYFGPGTRLTVT.

A single count supports this clonotype. One end of the junction fails to match germline, which may point to a read error. The rearrangement links TRBV19 to TRBJ2-1, with 7 bases that match TRBD1. This CDR3 has 14 amino acids. Germline CDR1 is LNHDA and CDR2 is SQIVND (reference sequence). The CDR3 region is CASNRPGGYNEQSF. The CDR3 DNA sequence: TGTGCCAGCAACCGTCCAGGGGGTTACAATGAGCAGTCCTTC.

This clonotype was counted many times. The genes are TRBV6-5 and TRBJ1-5; D remains ambiguous. Germline CDR1 is MNHEY and CDR2 is SVGAGI. The CDR3 covers 14 residues. The V end was cut by 6 bases, the J end by 2 bases, with 11 bases between. CDR3: CASSSGFGNQPQHF. The CDR3 region has the DNA TGTGCCAGCAGCTCGGGGTTTGGCAATCAGCCCCAGCATTTT.

Concerning this clonotype itself: A much bigger clone sits one base away, suggesting this may be a read error. The gene calls are TRBV5-4 and TRBJ2-2; possibly TRBD1 for D (6 bases). The length of the CDR3 is 16 residues. The germline V gene has CDR1 SGHNT and CDR2 YYREEE (reference sequence). The V end was cut by 0 bases, the J end by 4 bases, with 13 bases between. The CDR3 DNA reads as TGTGCCAGCAGCTTGGACGGACAGTCGAGCACCGGGGAGCTGTTTTTT. As protein: CASSLDGQSSTGELFF.